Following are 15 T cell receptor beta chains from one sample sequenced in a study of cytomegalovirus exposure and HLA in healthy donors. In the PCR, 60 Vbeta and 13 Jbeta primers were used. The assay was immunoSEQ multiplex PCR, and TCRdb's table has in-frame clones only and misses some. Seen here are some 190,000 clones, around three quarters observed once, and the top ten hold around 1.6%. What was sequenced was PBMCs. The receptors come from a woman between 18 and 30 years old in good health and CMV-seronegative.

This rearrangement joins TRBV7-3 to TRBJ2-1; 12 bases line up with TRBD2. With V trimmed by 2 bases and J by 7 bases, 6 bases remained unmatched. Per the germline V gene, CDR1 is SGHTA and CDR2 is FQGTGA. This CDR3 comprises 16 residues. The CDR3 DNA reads TGTGCCAGCAGCTTATCACTAGCGGGGGGTCCAAATGAGCAGTTCTTC. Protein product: CASSLSLAGGPNEQFF.

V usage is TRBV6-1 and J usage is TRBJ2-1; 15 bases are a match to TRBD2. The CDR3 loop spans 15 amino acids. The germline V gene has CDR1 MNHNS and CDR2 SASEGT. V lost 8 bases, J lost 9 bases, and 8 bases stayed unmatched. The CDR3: CASRSGLAGGREQFF. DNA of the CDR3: TGTGCCAGCCGTTCAGGACTAGCGGGGGGGCGTGAGCAGTTCTTC.

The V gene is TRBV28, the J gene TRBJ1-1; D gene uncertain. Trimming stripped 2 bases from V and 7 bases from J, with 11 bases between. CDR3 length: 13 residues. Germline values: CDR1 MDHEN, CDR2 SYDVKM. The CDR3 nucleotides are TGTGCCAGCAGTTTACCCGCTACCGTTGAAGCTTTCTTT. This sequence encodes CASSLPATVEAFF.

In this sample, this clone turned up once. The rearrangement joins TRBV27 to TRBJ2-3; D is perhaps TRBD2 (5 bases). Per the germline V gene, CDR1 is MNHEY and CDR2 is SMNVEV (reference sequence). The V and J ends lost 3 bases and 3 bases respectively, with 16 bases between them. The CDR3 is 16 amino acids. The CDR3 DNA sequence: TGTGCCAGCAGTTTTTTGGCGGGTCCTACTACAGATACGCAGTATTTT. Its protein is CASSFLAGPTTDTQYF.

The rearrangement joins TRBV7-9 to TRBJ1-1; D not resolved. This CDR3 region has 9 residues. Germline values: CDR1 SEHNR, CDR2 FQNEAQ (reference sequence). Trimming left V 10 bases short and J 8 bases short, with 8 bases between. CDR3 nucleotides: TGTGCCACTACGCCCGAAGCTTTCTTT. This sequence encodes CATTPEAFF.

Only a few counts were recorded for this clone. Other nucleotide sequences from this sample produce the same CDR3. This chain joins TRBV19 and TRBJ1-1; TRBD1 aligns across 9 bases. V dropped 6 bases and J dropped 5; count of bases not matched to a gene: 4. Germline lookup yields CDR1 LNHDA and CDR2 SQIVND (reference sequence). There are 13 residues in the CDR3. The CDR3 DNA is TGTGCCAGTAGCCTGACAGGGGGTACTGAAGCTTTCTTT. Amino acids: CASSLTGGTEAFF.

The CDR3 loop is CASSDSAGGYNEQFF. CDR3 nucleotide sequence: TGTGCCAGCAGTGACTCAGCGGGAGGGTACAATGAGCAGTTCTTC. The rearrangement uses TRBV6-4 and TRBJ2-1, with 10 bases fitting TRBD2. V lost 0 bases, J lost 4 bases, and 0 bases stayed unmatched. The CDR3 sequence is 15 residues long. The V gene's germline CDR1 is MRHNA and CDR2 SNTAGT.

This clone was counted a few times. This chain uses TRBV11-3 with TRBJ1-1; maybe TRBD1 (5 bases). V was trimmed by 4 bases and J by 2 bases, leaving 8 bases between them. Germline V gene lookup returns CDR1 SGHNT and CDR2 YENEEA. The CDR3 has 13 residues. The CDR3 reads CASSSRENTEAFF. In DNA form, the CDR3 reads TGTGCCAGCAGCTCCAGGGAAAACACTGAAGCTTTCTTT.

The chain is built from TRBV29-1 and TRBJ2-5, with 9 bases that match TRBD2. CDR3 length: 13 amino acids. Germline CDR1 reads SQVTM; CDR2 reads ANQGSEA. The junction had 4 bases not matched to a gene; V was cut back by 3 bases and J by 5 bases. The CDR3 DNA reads TGCAGCGTTGATTTAGCGGGAGATGAGACCCAGTACTTC. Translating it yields CSVDLAGDETQYF. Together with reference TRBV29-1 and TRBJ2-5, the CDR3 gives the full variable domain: SAVISQKPSRDICQRGTSLTIQCQVDSQVTMMFWYRQQPGQSLTLIATANQGSEATYESGFVIDKFPISRPNLTFSTLTVSNMSPEDSSIYLCSVDLAGDETQYFGPGTRLLVL.

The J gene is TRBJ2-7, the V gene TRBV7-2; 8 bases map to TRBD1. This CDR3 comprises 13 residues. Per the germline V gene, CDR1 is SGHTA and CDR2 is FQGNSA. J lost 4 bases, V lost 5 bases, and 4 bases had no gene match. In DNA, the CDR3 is TGTGCCAGCAGCCAGGACAGGGTTTACGAGCAGTACTTC. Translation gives CASSQDRVYEQYF.

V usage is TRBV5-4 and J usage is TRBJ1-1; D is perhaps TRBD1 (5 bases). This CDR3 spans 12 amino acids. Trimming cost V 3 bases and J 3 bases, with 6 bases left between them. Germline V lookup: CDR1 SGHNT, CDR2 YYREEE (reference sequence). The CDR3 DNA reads TGTGCCAGCAGCTCGGGGGACACTGAAGCTTTCTTT. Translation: CASSSGDTEAFF. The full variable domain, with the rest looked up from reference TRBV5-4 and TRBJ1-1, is ETGVTQSPTHLIKTRGQQVTLRCSSQSGHNTVSWYQQALGQGPQFIFQYYREEENGRGNFPPRFSGLQFPNYSSELNVNALELDDSALYLCASSSGDTEAFFGQGTRLTVV.

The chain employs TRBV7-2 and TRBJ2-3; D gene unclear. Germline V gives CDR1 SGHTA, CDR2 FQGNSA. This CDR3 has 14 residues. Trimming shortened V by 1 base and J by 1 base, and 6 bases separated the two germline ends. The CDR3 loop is CASSLVSRTDTQYF. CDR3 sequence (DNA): TGTGCCAGCAGCTTAGTCAGTCGCACAGATACGCAGTATTTT. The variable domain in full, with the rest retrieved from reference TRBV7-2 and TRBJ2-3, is GAGVSQSPSNKVTEKGKDVELRCDPISGHTALYWYRQSLGQGLEFLIYFQGNSAPDKSGLPSDRFSAERTGGSVSTLTIQRTQQEDSAVYLCASSLVSRTDTQYFGPGTRLTVL.

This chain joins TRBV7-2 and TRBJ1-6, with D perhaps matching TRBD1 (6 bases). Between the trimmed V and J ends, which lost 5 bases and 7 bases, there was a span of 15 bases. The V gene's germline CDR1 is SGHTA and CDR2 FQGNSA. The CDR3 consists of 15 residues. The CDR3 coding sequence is TGTGCCAGCAGCACCTCGGGACAAAGAAATTCACCCCTCCACTTT. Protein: CASSTSGQRNSPLHF.

CDR3 in amino acids: CASSLVGGNTEAFF. CDR3 nucleotides: TGTGCCAGCAGCTTAGTAGGAGGGAACACTGAAGCTTTCTTT. The chain is built from TRBV7-8 and TRBJ1-1; D is unclear. V was shortened by 1 base and J by 1 base, with 7 bases between the two germline ends. Germline CDR1 SGHVS, CDR2 FQNEAQ. CDR3 size: 14 residues.

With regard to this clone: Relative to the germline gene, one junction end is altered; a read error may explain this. CDR3 in amino acids: CASSEDWLAGAGVNEQFF. For the CDR3, the DNA is TGCGCCAGCAGCGAAGACTGGTTGGCGGGGGCGGGGGTCAATGAGCAGTTCTTC. J is TRBJ2-1 and V is TRBV4-3; perhaps TRBD2 as D (7 bases). The CDR3 spans 18 residues. Germline V gene data show CDR1 as LGHNA and CDR2 as YSLEER.